This TCR beta chain was sequenced for a study of blood T cell repertoires in COVID-19. Cohort placement rested on clinical history that participants reported themselves. CDR3 length equals 12 residues. The V gene's germline CDR1 is MNHEY and CDR2 SVGAGI. The V and J ends lost 6 bases and 6 bases, in that order; junction bases with no gene match: 4. Assay: immunoSEQ multiplex PCR; the TCRdb copy retains only in-frame clones and omits some. The table has fewer than 600,000 clones, roughly 90% seen once. The TCR originated in a woman aged 35 to 49 who had recovered from COVID-19. The sequencing input was PBMCs or T cells enriched from blood (not recorded which). The chain recombines TRBV6-5 with TRBJ1-1; 7 positions agree with TRBD1. CDR3 coding DNA: TGTGCCAGCAGGGGGGGACAGTCTGAAGCTTTCTTT. This translates into CASRGGQSEAFF.